The rows below give T cell receptor beta chains drawn from one sample of a study of T cells in localized non-small cell lung cancer. The table came from immunoSEQ multiplex PCR; TCRdb's copy has only in-frame clones and leaves some out. The table shows 8,000 or so clones, with approximately 93% occurring only once. The sequencing here drew on peripheral blood, taken before any cancer treatment. The receptors stem from a woman aged 40 to 75 with stage I lung adenocarcinoma. Each CDR3 is given with its conserved first and last residue. A D gene is named only where the DNA matches it firmly. Rows give clone size only sometimes, using once, few, many, or a class for an expanded clone.

D	size	length	V	J	CDR3	DNA
-	-	14	TRBV2	TRBJ1-5	CASSEAGANQPQHF	TGTGCCAGCAGTGAAGCAGGGGCAAATCAGCCCCAGCATTTT
-	-	15	TRBV6-5	TRBJ2-7	CASSYRRRMEYEQYF	TGTGCCAGCAGTTACCGTCGACGGATGGAGTACGAGCAGTACTTC
-	-	18	TRBV5-5	TRBJ1-4	CASSSSAGPRATNEKLFF	TGTGCCAGCAGCTCATCGGCGGGACCGAGAGCAACTAATGAAAAACTGTTTTTT
-	-	13	TRBV5-4	TRBJ2-5	CASSFYGEETQYF	TGTGCCAGCAGCTTCTACGGTGAAGAGACCCAGTACTTC
-	once	15	TRBV7-6	TRBJ1-4	CASSLVGATNEKLFF	TGTGCCAGCAGCTTAGTGGGGGCAACTAATGAAAAACTGTTTTTT
-	-	15	TRBV6-1	TRBJ1-5	CASSTFAGGNQPQHF	TGTGCCAGCAGCACCTTCGCAGGGGGCAATCAGCCCCAGCATTTT
-	-	15	TRBV6-5	TRBJ1-3	CASTHRVASGNTIYF	TGTGCCAGCACCCACCGGGTGGCCTCTGGAAACACCATATATTTT
-	-	15	TRBV9	TRBJ1-1	CASSVGGHLNTEAFF	TGTGCCAGCAGCGTAGGAGGTCATCTGAACACTGAAGCTTTCTTT
TRBD2	-	17	TRBV5-1	TRBJ2-2	CASSLGPAGGITGELFF	TGCGCCAGCAGCTTGGGACCGGCGGGAGGGATCACCGGGGAGCTGTTTTTT
-	-	14	TRBV15	TRBJ2-1	CATSKSDSYNEQFF	TGTGCCACCAGCAAATCGGACAGCTACAATGAGCAGTTCTTC
-	-	12	TRBV2	TRBJ2-1	CASSDQDDEQFF	TGTGCCAGCAGCGACCAGGACGATGAGCAGTTCTTC
-	-	15	TRBV27	TRBJ1-4	CASSLKGNGGEKLFF	TGTGCCAGCAGTTTAAAGGGTAATGGGGGTGAAAAACTGTTTTTT
-	-	15	TRBV11-2	TRBJ2-7	CASSIGSVTGYEQYF	TGTGCCAGCAGCATTGGGTCTGTTACTGGTTACGAGCAGTACTTC
-	once	11	TRBV20-1	TRBJ1-1	CRAQGNTEAFF	TGCAGAGCGCAAGGGAACACTGAAGCTTTCTTT
-	-	15	TRBV5-1	TRBJ2-5	CASSFWAGAQETQYF	TGCGCCAGCAGCTTTTGGGCGGGGGCACAAGAGACCCAGTACTTC
-	-	15	TRBV6-6	TRBJ2-2	CASQAHRERTGELFF	TGTGCCAGCCAAGCGCACAGGGAGAGGACCGGGGAGCTGTTTTTT
-	-	15	TRBV2	TRBJ1-1	CASTFERLGTTEAFF	TGTGCCAGCACGTTCGAGCGGCTGGGGACCACTGAAGCTTTCTTT
-	-	15	TRBV7-9	TRBJ2-7	CASSPDYSSSYEQYF	TGTGCCAGCAGCCCGGATTATAGCTCTTCCTACGAGCAGTACTTC
-	-	16	TRBV5-1	TRBJ1-4	CASSLGTGMLNEKLFF	TGCGCCAGCAGCTTGGGTACCGGGATGCTTAATGAAAAACTGTTTTTT
TRBD1	-	15	TRBV18	TRBJ1-2	CASSPATGLNYGYTF	TGTGCCAGCTCACCCGCGACAGGGCTTAACTATGGCTACACCTTC
TRBD2	-	13	TRBV7-9	TRBJ2-1	CASSPPTSDEQFF	TGTGCCAGCAGCCCTCCCACTAGCGATGAGCAGTTCTTC
TRBD2	-	11	TRBV11-2	TRBJ2-7	CASTSGGEQYF	TGTGCCAGCACCTCGGGGGGCGAGCAGTACTTC
TRBD1	-	12	TRBV30	TRBJ2-3	CAWGTGTDTQYF	TGTGCCTGGGGGACAGGCACAGATACGCAGTATTTT
TRBD1	-	15	TRBV6-6	TRBJ1-3	CASSYSGQHGNTIYF	TGTGCCAGCAGTTACTCGGGACAGCACGGAAACACCATATATTTT
TRBD2	-	19	TRBV2	TRBJ2-4	CASSEIGGLGGNPKNIQYF	TGTGCCAGCAGTGAGATAGGGGGACTAGGCGGGAACCCCAAAAACATTCAGTACTTC
-	-	11	TRBV5-8	TRBJ1-2	CASRLYAGYTF	TGTGCCAGCAGACTTTATGCTGGCTACACCTTC
-	-	15	TRBV7-9	TRBJ1-3	CASSWPGSSENTIYF	TGTGCCAGCAGCTGGCCGGGATCTTCGGAAAACACCATATATTTT
-	-	14	TRBV30	TRBJ2-1	CAWSPGGLYNEQFF	TGTGCCTGGAGCCCCGGAGGACTCTACAATGAGCAGTTCTTC
TRBD2	-	13	TRBV5-5	TRBJ2-3	CASRWREGDTQYF	TGTGCCAGCAGGTGGCGGGAGGGGGATACGCAGTATTTT
TRBD1	-	13	TRBV2	TRBJ2-7	CATTDRGTYEQYF	TGTGCCACGACGGACAGGGGCACCTACGAGCAGTACTTC
-	-	15	TRBV5-1	TRBJ2-1	CASSLGTDQYNEQFF	TGCGCCAGCAGCCTCGGGACGGACCAATACAATGAGCAGTTCTTC
-	-	14	TRBV2	TRBJ2-7	CASTEAGRTYEQYF	TGTGCCAGCACTGAGGCGGGACGGACCTACGAGCAGTACTTC
TRBD1	once	14	TRBV29-1	TRBJ1-4	CSASGTGPNEKLFF	TGCAGCGCCTCTGGGACAGGGCCAAATGAAAAACTGTTTTTT
-	-	14	TRBV7-9	TRBJ1-1	CASSSTQTGREAFF	TGTGCCAGCAGCTCAACGCAGACAGGTCGAGAAGCTTTCTTT
TRBD1	few	15	TRBV2	TRBJ2-1	CARQKDRETYNEQFF	TGTGCCAGACAAAAGGACAGGGAAACATACAATGAGCAGTTCTTC
-	-	15	TRBV6-1	TRBJ1-3	CASSGSIRNRNTIYF	TGTGCCAGCAGCGGCAGTATAAGGAATCGAAACACCATATATTTT
-	-	13	TRBV10-1	TRBJ1-6	CASRGGNNSPLHF	TGCGCCAGCAGGGGAGGTAATAATTCACCCCTCCACTTT
-	-	15	TRBV5-1	TRBJ2-2	CASSLDSEYTGELFF	TGCGCCAGCAGCTTGGACAGCGAATACACCGGGGAGCTGTTTTTT
-	-	16	TRBV5-8	TRBJ2-2	CASSPGTDLNTGELFF	TGTGCCAGCAGCCCGGGGACGGATTTGAACACCGGGGAGCTGTTTTTT
-	-	15	TRBV27	TRBJ2-3	CASSPRTPRADTQYF	TGTGCCAGCAGCCCCAGGACTCCTAGAGCAGATACGCAGTATTTT
-	-	14	TRBV6-6	TRBJ2-5	CASSYSGAKETQYF	TGTGCCAGCAGTTACTCGGGGGCGAAAGAGACCCAGTACTTC
TRBD1	-	17	TRBV7-2	TRBJ2-2	CASSLVGTGIRTGELFF	TGTGCCAGCAGCTTAGTTGGGACAGGCATTAGGACCGGGGAGCTGTTTTTT
TRBD2	-	13	TRBV11-2	TRBJ2-1	CASSPGGYNEQFF	TGTGCCAGCAGCCCGGGGGGGTACAATGAGCAGTTCTTC
-	-	16	TRBV27	TRBJ2-3	CASKDYPRDGGDTQYF	TGTGCCAGCAAAGACTACCCCCGGGATGGTGGAGATACGCAGTATTTT
TRBD1	once	13	TRBV18	TRBJ2-7	CASSVTGLGEQYF	TGTGCCAGCTCAGTGACAGGGTTAGGCGAGCAGTACTTC
-	-	13	TRBV18	TRBJ2-5	CASSEEQTETQYF	TGTGCCAGCTCAGAGGAACAGACTGAGACCCAGTACTTC
TRBD1	-	15	TRBV10-3	TRBJ2-7	CAISDGDRASYEQYF	TGTGCCATCAGTGACGGGGACAGGGCATCCTACGAGCAGTACTTC
TRBD1	-	21	TRBV14	TRBJ2-3	CASSLRDRAKQPTPITDTQYF	TGTGCCAGCAGCCTTAGGGACAGGGCTAAACAACCTACGCCGATCACAGATACGCAGTATTTT
TRBD1	-	14	TRBV2	TRBJ1-6	CASSGRRGNSPLHF	TGTGCCAGCAGTGGCCGCAGGGGGAATTCACCCCTCCACTTT
TRBD2	-	14	TRBV15	TRBJ2-5	CATSIGTSGETQYF	TGTGCCACCAGCATAGGGACTAGCGGTGAGACCCAGTACTTC
-	-	15	TRBV4-1	TRBJ1-5	CASSQDWQGNQPQHF	TGCGCCAGCAGCCAAGATTGGCAGGGTAATCAGCCCCAGCATTTT
TRBD1	-	17	TRBV7-6	TRBJ1-5	CASSQGQHGLGNQPQHF	TGTGCCAGCAGCCAGGGACAGCACGGTCTGGGCAATCAGCCCCAGCATTTT
TRBD1	-	15	TRBV13	TRBJ2-3	CASSAGQVGTDTQYF	TGTGCCAGCAGCGCGGGACAGGTGGGCACAGATACGCAGTATTTT
-	-	13	TRBV5-1	TRBJ1-6	CASSLERESPLHF	TGCGCCAGCAGCTTGGAACGGGAATCACCCCTCCACTTT
-	-	14	TRBV7-8	TRBJ2-2	CASSLGSGTGELFF	TGTGCCAGCAGCTTAGGATCTGGCACCGGGGAGCTGTTTTTT
TRBD2	-	12	TRBV30	TRBJ2-5	CACGGLVETQYF	TGTGCCTGTGGGGGACTAGTAGAGACCCAGTACTTC
TRBD2	-	18	TRBV2	TRBJ2-1	CASSDDKRAGGSYNEQFF	TGTGCCAGCAGCGACGATAAAAGAGCGGGGGGGAGTTACAATGAGCAGTTCTTC
-	-	13	TRBV10-3	TRBJ1-2	CAISNPGGYGYTF	TGTGCCATCAGTAACCCGGGTGGGTATGGCTACACCTTC
-	-	13	TRBV29-1	TRBJ1-6	CSVVTDYNSPLHF	TGCAGCGTTGTGACAGATTATAATTCACCCCTCCACTTT
TRBD1	-	16	TRBV27	TRBJ1-5	CASSLGPGGRNQPQHF	TGTGCCAGCAGTTTAGGGCCAGGGGGGCGAAATCAGCCCCAGCATTTT